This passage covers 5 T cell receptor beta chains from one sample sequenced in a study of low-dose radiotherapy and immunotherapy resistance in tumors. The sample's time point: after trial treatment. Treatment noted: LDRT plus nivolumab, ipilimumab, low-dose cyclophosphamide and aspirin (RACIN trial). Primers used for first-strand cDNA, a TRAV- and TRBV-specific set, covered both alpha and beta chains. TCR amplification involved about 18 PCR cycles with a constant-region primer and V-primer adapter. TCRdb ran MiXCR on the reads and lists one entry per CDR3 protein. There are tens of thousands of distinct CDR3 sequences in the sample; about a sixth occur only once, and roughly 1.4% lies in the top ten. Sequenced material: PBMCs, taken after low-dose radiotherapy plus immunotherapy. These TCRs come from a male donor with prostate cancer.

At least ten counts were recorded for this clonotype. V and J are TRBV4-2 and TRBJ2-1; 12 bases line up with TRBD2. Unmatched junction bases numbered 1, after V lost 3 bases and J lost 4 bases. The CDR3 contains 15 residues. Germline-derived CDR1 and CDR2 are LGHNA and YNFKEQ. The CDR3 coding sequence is TGTGCCAGCAGCCATGGGACTAGCGGGTACAATGAGCAGTTCTTC. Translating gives CASSHGTSGYNEQFF.

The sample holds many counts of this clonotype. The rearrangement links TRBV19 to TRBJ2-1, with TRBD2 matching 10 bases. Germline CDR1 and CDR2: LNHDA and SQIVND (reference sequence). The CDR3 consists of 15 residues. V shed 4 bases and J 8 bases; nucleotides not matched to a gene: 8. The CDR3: CASSRGLAGVDEQFF. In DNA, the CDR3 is TGTGCCAGTAGTAGGGGTCTAGCGGGAGTGGATGAGCAGTTCTTC.

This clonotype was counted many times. CDR3 nucleotide sequence: TGCGCCAGCAGCCCGGGACAGGGAGGCCCCTACGAGCAGTACTTC. It is translated as CASSPGQGGPYEQYF. This chain joins TRBV5-1 and TRBJ2-7, with TRBD1 matching 9 bases. The CDR3 runs to 15 residues. V was clipped by 4 bases and J by 2 bases; unmatched bases: 7. Germline V lookup: CDR1 SGHRS, CDR2 YFSETQ.

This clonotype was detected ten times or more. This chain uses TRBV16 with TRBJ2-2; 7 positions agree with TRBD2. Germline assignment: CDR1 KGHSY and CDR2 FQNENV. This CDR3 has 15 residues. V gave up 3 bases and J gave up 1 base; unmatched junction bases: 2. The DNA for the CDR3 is TGTGCCAGCAGCCAGACTAGCCGGAACACCGGGGAGCTGTTTTTT. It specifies CASSQTSRNTGELFF.

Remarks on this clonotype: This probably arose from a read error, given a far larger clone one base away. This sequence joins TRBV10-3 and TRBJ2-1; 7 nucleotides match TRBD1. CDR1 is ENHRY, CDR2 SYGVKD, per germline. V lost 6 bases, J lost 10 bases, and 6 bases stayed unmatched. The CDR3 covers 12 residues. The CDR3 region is CAIRGQNYEQFF. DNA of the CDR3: TGTGCCATCAGGGGACAGAACTACGAGCAGTTCTTC.